The sample holds many counts of the clone carrying this T cell receptor beta chain. What it binds is unknown. This entry comes from a study of T cells after yellow fever vaccination. Findings and limits, study-wide: The appearance of a small share of clonotypes in both CD4 and CD8 compartments was observed.

In TCRdb, the 5' RACE reads were re-called with MiXCR into one record per CDR3 protein. Altogether some 290,000 distinct CDR3 sequences are present, about 10% being singletons, with the ten largest covering 3% to 4%. V was pared by 7 bases and J by 0 bases, with 14 bases between. This CDR3 has 14 amino acids. The germline gives CDR1 SQVTM, CDR2 ANQGSEA. Sequencing used CD4+ T cells sorted from PBMCs, obtained 45 days after the yellow fever booster vaccination. The clonotype comes from a man aged 18 to 30 who received the YFV17D yellow fever vaccine. V is TRBV29-1 and J is TRBJ2-3; a weak D match, TRBD1 (5 bases). The CDR3 sequence: CSARTLWSTDTQYF. Written as DNA, the CDR3 is TGCAGCGCACGGACACTTTGGAGCACAGATACGCAGTATTTT.